This T cell receptor beta chain was obtained from a study of blood T cell repertoires in COVID-19. Study as a whole: Donors in the United States, Italy and Spain gave samples during acute or convalescent COVID-19.

Original processing methods: The assay estimated nucleated cells by amplifying reference gene primers. TCRdb's copy holds only in-frame clones and misses some; the assay was immunoSEQ multiplex PCR. The DNA gave D and trimming, while V, J and clone size come from that table. The sample carries a few hundred thousand clones, about 79% recorded once. This CDR3 region has 14 residues. Germline CDR1 reads LNHDA; CDR2 reads SQIVND (reference sequence). The V gene is TRBV19, the J gene TRBJ2-2, with 10 bases aligning to TRBD2. This receptor was identified in a woman in her thirties or forties who had recovered from COVID-19. The sample consisted of peripheral blood. CDR3 protein: CAIRERGGTGELFF. CDR3 in DNA: TGTGCTATCCGGGAGCGGGGGGGCACCGGGGAGCTGTTTTTT.